This TCR beta chain stems from a study of human T cells and chemical hapten exposure. This clonotype was seen many times. MiXCR, applied by TCRdb to the RACE reads, yields one record per CDR3 protein. The table lists 350,000 to 400,000 distinct CDR3 sequences, less than 6.5% of them singletons. Time point specified: pre-sensitization, week 0. Sample treatment: therapeutic diphenylcyclopropenone sensitization with weekly scalp DPC. The CDR3 is 15 amino acids. Germline V gene sequence: CDR1 MNHEY, CDR2 SMNVEV (reference sequence). V lost 5 bases, J lost 1 base, and 4 bases stayed unmatched. The source of this sequence is a woman aged 45-60 years with alopecia areata. Some clones in this sample may be carry-over from other donors' samples. This sample comprised whole blood, obtained in connection with sensitization to the hapten diphenylcyclopropenone (DPC). The J gene is TRBJ1-5, the V gene TRBV27; TRBD1 aligns across 8 bases. In DNA form, the CDR3 reads TGTGCCAGCAGTGCGAACAGGGGGAGCAATCAGCCCCAGCATTTT. This encodes CASSANRGSNQPQHF.